Presented here are 31 T cell receptor beta chains from one specimen sequenced in a study of beta chain features in type 1 diabetes. Every isolated RNA sample was fully reverse transcribed, so sequencing captured expressed TCRB transcripts. TCRdb's table, derived via immunoSEQ multiplex PCR, lists solely in-frame clones and lacks some. This table holds a few hundred thousand clones, around 10% found once. No antigen has been assigned to these receptors. Notes on the study in general: Among patients with Type 1 diabetes, TCRB CDR3s were moderately but significantly shorter in every one of the four CD4+ subsets.

The sample consisted of central memory CD4+ T cells from blood. Receptors were obtained from a man aged 30 to 39 with type 1 diabetes.

This clone was counted between two and nine times. This sequence joins TRBV2 and TRBJ1-5; unclear D gene. The V and J ends lost 3 bases and 7 bases respectively, with 13 bases between them. The germline CDR1 and CDR2 sequences are SNHLY and FYNNEI. The CDR3 runs to 14 residues. CDR3 sequence: CASSEREVGQPQHF. Here the CDR3 DNA reads TGTGCCAGCAGTGAGAGAGAGGTGGGGCAGCCCCAGCATTTT.

In its sample, this clone was seen a few times. The chain couples TRBV14 to TRBJ2-5; 8 nucleotides align to TRBD2. The CDR3 consists of 15 residues. After removal of 3 bases from V and 5 bases from J, the junction contained 8 bases not matched to a gene. Germline lookup yields CDR1 SGHDN and CDR2 FVKESK. The CDR3 here is CASSHPAGVYETQYF. In DNA form, the CDR3 reads TGTGCCAGCAGCCACCCAGCGGGAGTATATGAGACCCAGTACTTC.

This clone has just a few counts. The rearrangement links TRBV5-1 to TRBJ2-7; D may be TRBD1 or TRBD2 (5 bases each). V was trimmed by 2 bases and J by 5 bases, leaving 11 bases between them. The CDR3 spans 13 residues. The germline CDR1 and CDR2 sequences are SGHRS and YFSETQ. The CDR3 region has the DNA TGCGCCAGCAGCTTCGGGGCTCTCGACGAGCAGTACTTC. Its translation: CASSFGALDEQYF.

The sample holds many counts of this clone. The chain uses TRBV10-3 and TRBJ2-2; possibly TRBD1 for D (6 bases). This CDR3 has 13 amino acids. Per germline, CDR1 ENHRY and CDR2 SYGVKD. V was shortened by 3 bases and J by 5 bases, with 7 bases between the two germline ends. CDR3 amino acids: CAISDRGTGELFF. The CDR3 region has the DNA TGTGCCATCAGTGATAGGGGGACCGGGGAGCTGTTTTTT.

V is TRBV7-8 and J is TRBJ1-1; D is possibly TRBD1 (5 bases). CDR3 length: 15 residues. CDR1 and CDR2 (germline): SGHVS, FQNEAQ. Trimming left V 2 bases short and J 1 base short, with 11 bases between. CDR3 nucleotide sequence: TGTGCCAGCAGCTTAAGGCCCCAGGGGAACACTGAAGCTTTCTTT. Translating it yields CASSLRPQGNTEAFF.

Points on this clone: The sample contains more than one DNA sequence encoding this CDR3. The chain recombines TRBV18 with TRBJ2-1, with D uncertain. Trimming removed 1 base at V and 8 bases at J, with 12 bases between. The CDR3 runs to 14 residues. The germline V gene encodes CDR1 KGHSH and CDR2 LQKENI. CDR3 sequence reads: CASSPRRELDEQFF. The CDR3 DNA reads as TGTGCCAGCTCACCACGACGAGAGTTGGATGAGCAGTTCTTC. Together with reference TRBV18 and TRBJ2-1, the CDR3 gives the full variable domain: NAGVMQNPRHLVRRRGQEARLRCSPMKGHSHVYWYRQLPEEGLKFMVYLQKENIIDESGMPKERFSAEFPKEGPSILRIQQVVRGDSAAYFCASSPRRELDEQFFGPGTRLTVL.

A word on this clone: The junction differs from germline at one of its ends, possibly a read error. This sequence joins TRBV14 and TRBJ2-7, with D maybe TRBD1 (5 bases). From germline, CDR1 is SGHDN and CDR2 FVKESK. The CDR3 has 14 amino acids. The DNA of the CDR3 is TGTGCCAGCAGCCTGTCAAAGGGGTCCTCCGAGCAGTACTTC. Its translation is CASSLSKGSSEQYF. The full variable domain, with the rest looked up from reference TRBV14 and TRBJ2-7, is EAGVTQFPSHSVIEKGQTVTLRCDPISGHDNLYWYRRVMGKEIKFLLHFVKESKQDESGMPNNRFLAERTGGTYSTLKVQPAELEDSGVYFCASSLSKGSSEQYFGPGTRLTVT.

This clone occurred a few times. The J gene is TRBJ2-2, the V gene TRBV6-5; 7 nucleotides line up with TRBD1. This CDR3 has 16 residues. Germline lookup yields CDR1 MNHEY and CDR2 SVGAGI. With 0 bases clipped from V and 3 bases from J, the junction kept 4 bases outside the gene matches. CDR3 coding DNA: TGTGCCAGCAGTTACTCGAGTGGGACAGACACCGGGGAGCTGTTTTTT. It translates to CASSYSSGTDTGELFF.

The rearrangement uses TRBV6-5 and TRBJ2-4; a weak D match, TRBD2 (6 bases). The V end lost 3 bases, the J end lost 0 bases, and 9 bases lay between the germline ends. This CDR3 has 15 amino acids. Germline CDR1 is MNHEY and CDR2 is SVGAGI. The CDR3 sequence is CASSYTGVAKNIQYF. CDR3 bases: TGTGCCAGCAGTTATACGGGAGTAGCCAAAAACATTCAGTACTTC.

This clone was seen more than once but under ten times. This sample includes further DNA sequences coding for the same CDR3. The chain links TRBV2 to TRBJ2-1; 12 bases align to TRBD2. CDR3 length: 15 amino acids. J was trimmed by 7 bases and V by 4 bases; bases with no gene match: 5. Germline assignment: CDR1 SNHLY and CDR2 FYNNEI. CDR3 loop: CASSALAGGGNEQFF. DNA for the CDR3: TGTGCCAGCAGTGCTCTAGCGGGAGGGGGTAATGAGCAGTTCTTC.

This clone was seen a handful of times. V and J are TRBV28 and TRBJ2-6; perhaps TRBD1 as D (6 bases). The CDR3 spans 15 residues. The germline gives CDR1 MDHEN, CDR2 SYDVKM. With 5 bases removed from V and 2 bases from J, the gap between germline ends came to 10 bases. The CDR3 nucleotides are TGTGCCAGCAGTGAGGGGGTGACTGGGGCCAACGTCCTGACTTTC. This sequence encodes CASSEGVTGANVLTF. The full variable domain, completed using reference TRBV28 and TRBJ2-6, is DVKVTQSSRYLVKRTGEKVFLECVQDMDHENMFWYRQDPGLGLRLIYFSYDVKMKEKGDIPEGYSVSREKKERFSLILESASTNQTSMYLCASSEGVTGANVLTFGAGSRLTVL.

The chain has TRBV5-4 and TRBJ2-5; possible D gene TRBD2, 5 bases. The germline CDR1 and CDR2 sequences are SGHNT and YYREEE (reference sequence). With 0 bases removed from V and 5 bases from J, the gap between germline ends came to 8 bases. The length of the CDR3 is 13 residues. DNA for the CDR3: TGTGCCAGCAGCTTGGGAGGGCGGGAGACCCAGTACTTC. Its translation: CASSLGGRETQYF.

J is TRBJ1-1 and V is TRBV7-9; the D gene is possibly TRBD1 (5 bases). The V gene lost 5 bases and the J gene lost 6 bases, with 25 bases spanning the gap. CDR1 is SEHNR, CDR2 FQNEAQ, per germline (reference sequence). The CDR3 totals 17 residues. This chain's CDR3 is CASSPRQTGFREAEAFF. DNA for the CDR3: TGTGCCAGCAGCCCCCGACAGACGGGCTTTCGTGAGGCTGAAGCTTTCTTT.

This sequence joins TRBV19 and TRBJ1-1; 7 bases are a match to TRBD1. Germline loops: CDR1 LNHDA, CDR2 SQIVND (reference sequence). J gave up 1 base and V 5 bases, and 1 base lay outside the gene matches. The CDR3 loop spans 13 amino acids. The CDR3 nucleotides read TGTGCCAGTAGTTGGGACAGGAACACTGAAGCTTTCTTT. This encodes CASSWDRNTEAFF.

This clone was picked up a small number of times. The chain uses TRBV7-9 and TRBJ2-3, with D possibly being TRBD1 (5 bases). Per germline, CDR1 SEHNR and CDR2 FQNEAQ (reference sequence). V was shortened by 4 bases and J by 0 bases, with 11 bases between the two germline ends. The CDR3 is 15 residues long. The CDR3 reads CASSSTAGSTDTQYF. CDR3 sequence (DNA): TGTGCCAGCAGCTCCACGGCAGGGAGCACAGATACGCAGTATTTT.

V is TRBV28 and J is TRBJ1-2, with 7 bases that match TRBD1. V shed 4 bases and J 3 bases; nucleotides not matched to a gene: 11. Germline-derived CDR1 and CDR2 are MDHEN and SYDVKM. The CDR3 loop spans 16 amino acids. Written as DNA, the CDR3 is TGTGCCAGCAGTTCCCCTGGCAGGGGGGGAGACTATGGCTACACCTTC. This sequence encodes CASSSPGRGGDYGYTF.

This clone was seen only a few times. The J gene is TRBJ1-2, the V gene TRBV28; 7 bases align to TRBD1. CDR1 and CDR2 from the germline V gene are MDHEN and SYDVKM. Germline trimming cut 2 bases from V and 3 bases from J; bases unmatched to any gene: 9. The CDR3 is made up of 16 amino acids. The chain's CDR3 is CASSLGLWQGDYGYTF. DNA for the CDR3: TGTGCCAGCAGTTTAGGGCTGTGGCAGGGGGACTATGGCTACACCTTC.

This clone was counted only a few times. V and J are TRBV7-2 and TRBJ1-5; tentative D call: TRBD1 (5 bases). This CDR3 is built from 16 residues. V shed 3 bases and J shed 2 bases, with 14 bases lying between them. Germline V gene lookup returns CDR1 SGHTA and CDR2 FQGNSA. The CDR3 DNA reads as TGTGCCAGCAGCTTGGGAGGGAGGGGCGGCAATCAGCCCCAGCATTTT. Translating gives CASSLGGRGGNQPQHF.

The table lists this clone with a few counts. The chain employs TRBV18 and TRBJ1-2; a possible D gene is TRBD1 (6 bases). V was shortened by 4 bases and J by 5 bases, with 17 bases between the two germline ends. CDR3 length: 15 residues. CDR1 and CDR2 from the germline V gene are KGHSH and LQKENI. CDR3 amino acids: CASSQEGGLEYGYTF. The CDR3 region has the DNA TGTGCCAGCTCACAAGAGGGGGGGCTGGAGTATGGCTACACCTTC.

The chain links TRBV5-1 to TRBJ2-5; maybe TRBD2 (6 bases). This CDR3 comprises 15 residues. Looked up from germline, CDR1 is SGHRS and CDR2 is YFSETQ. V was cut by 4 bases and J by 12 bases, with 25 bases left in between. CDR3 sequence (DNA): TGCGCCAGCAGCCCAAACGTAGCGGCCCCCTCTGGGGAGTACTTC. Protein product: CASSPNVAAPSGEYF.

This clone appeared a few times. The chain links TRBV7-2 to TRBJ2-6, with D hard to call. CDR1 is SGHTA, CDR2 FQGNSA, per germline. This CDR3 spans 17 amino acids. V shed 5 bases and J shed 0 bases, with 14 bases lying between them. The CDR3 region has the DNA TGTGCCAGCAGCCCACACTCAGCTAACTCTGGGGCCAACGTCCTGACTTTC. Protein: CASSPHSANSGANVLTF.

This clone appeared a few times. The chain links TRBV18 to TRBJ2-1, with TRBD2 identical over 9 bases. Trimming removed 3 bases from V and 3 bases from J; junction bases left unmatched: 6. CDR3 length: 16 residues. Germline values: CDR1 KGHSH, CDR2 LQKENI. The CDR3 here is CASSPFPSGDYNEQFF. The CDR3 DNA reads TGTGCCAGCTCACCTTTCCCTAGCGGGGACTACAATGAGCAGTTCTTC. Looking up the rest from reference TRBV18 and TRBJ2-1 gives the full variable domain: NAGVMQNPRHLVRRRGQEARLRCSPMKGHSHVYWYRQLPEEGLKFMVYLQKENIIDESGMPKERFSAEFPKEGPSILRIQQVVRGDSAAYFCASSPFPSGDYNEQFFGPGTRLTVL.

This clone came up a few times. This chain connects TRBV27 to TRBJ2-5, with D possibly being TRBD2 (5 bases). Germline values: CDR1 MNHEY, CDR2 SMNVEV (reference sequence). The CDR3 length is 13 residues. Trimming took 2 bases from V and 5 from J, leaving 9 bases between them. This CDR3 is CASSLRRGETQYF. The CDR3 DNA is TGTGCCAGCAGTTTACGGCGCGGGGAGACCCAGTACTTC.

This clone was seen a few times. Distinct nucleotide sequences in the sample also encode this CDR3. J is TRBJ1-2 and V is TRBV14; D is ambiguous. This CDR3 comprises 13 residues. Trimming took off 1 base at V and 8 bases at J, with 11 bases between the two ends. Per the germline V gene, CDR1 is SGHDN and CDR2 is FVKESK. The CDR3 DNA is TGTGCCAGCAGCCAAGGGGGTCGCTTAGGCTACACCTTC. This gives the protein CASSQGGRLGYTF.

This clone has more than one count but fewer than ten. The chain combines TRBV28 with TRBJ1-2, with D possibly matching TRBD1 (6 bases). V was trimmed by 6 bases and J by 2 bases, leaving 13 bases between them. Germline values: CDR1 MDHEN, CDR2 SYDVKM. This CDR3 contains 14 residues. The DNA for the CDR3 is TGTGCCAGCAGCGACACCACAGGGAACTATGGCTACACCTTC. It encodes CASSDTTGNYGYTF.

This clone was detected a few times. The rearrangement uses TRBV10-3 and TRBJ1-4; no definite D call. V lost 10 bases to trimming and J lost 6 bases, with 15 bases between them. Germline assignment: CDR1 ENHRY and CDR2 SYGVKD. The length of the CDR3 is 13 residues. The CDR3 DNA reads TGTGCCACCTCGGGGTCTGAGGATGAAAAACTGTTTTTT. Translated, it gives CATSGSEDEKLFF.

This sequence joins TRBV27 and TRBJ1-1; no firm D call. Germline V lookup: CDR1 MNHEY, CDR2 SMNVEV (reference sequence). Trimming took 5 bases from V and 8 from J, leaving 15 bases between them. The CDR3 has 13 amino acids. The CDR3 nucleotides are TGTGCCAGCAGTAAGGTAGCGGAACCCGAAGCTTTCTTT. It encodes CASSKVAEPEAFF.

The chain is built from TRBV29-1 and TRBJ1-1, with a tentative D call TRBD1 (5 bases). This CDR3 region has 14 residues. With 4 bases removed from V and 4 bases from J, the gap between germline ends came to 16 bases. Per germline, CDR1 SQVTM and CDR2 ANQGSEA. The CDR3 region is CSVGVRDGGTEAFF. CDR3 sequence (DNA): TGCAGCGTTGGGGTTCGGGACGGGGGCACTGAAGCTTTCTTT.

This sequence joins TRBV7-3 and TRBJ1-4, with D possibly TRBD1 on 5 matching bases. Per the germline V gene, CDR1 is SGHTA and CDR2 is FQGTGA. Trimming took 4 bases from V and 1 from J, leaving 13 bases between them. This CDR3 contains 16 residues. The CDR3 is CASSYTLGGTNEKLFF. The CDR3, as DNA: TGTGCCAGCAGCTACACACTCGGGGGAACTAATGAAAAACTGTTTTTT.

This clone was picked up a small number of times. This chain connects TRBV27 to TRBJ2-7; TRBD1 matches at 10 bases. The V gene's germline CDR1 is MNHEY and CDR2 SMNVEV (reference sequence). This CDR3 has 16 amino acids. The ends lost 4 bases at V and 0 bases at J; junction bases unmatched: 6. CDR3 residues: CASSSETGGFSYEQYF. The CDR3 DNA sequence: TGTGCCAGCAGTTCCGAGACAGGGGGCTTCTCCTACGAGCAGTACTTC.

The chain combines TRBV5-1 with TRBJ2-7; 10 nucleotides match TRBD1. Germline values: CDR1 SGHRS, CDR2 YFSETQ. The CDR3 spans 18 residues. V was clipped by 0 bases and J by 3 bases; unmatched bases: 12. This CDR3 is CASSLAPRSGTGVYEQYF. For the CDR3, the DNA is TGCGCCAGCAGCTTGGCCCCACGCTCCGGGACAGGGGTCTACGAGCAGTACTTC.